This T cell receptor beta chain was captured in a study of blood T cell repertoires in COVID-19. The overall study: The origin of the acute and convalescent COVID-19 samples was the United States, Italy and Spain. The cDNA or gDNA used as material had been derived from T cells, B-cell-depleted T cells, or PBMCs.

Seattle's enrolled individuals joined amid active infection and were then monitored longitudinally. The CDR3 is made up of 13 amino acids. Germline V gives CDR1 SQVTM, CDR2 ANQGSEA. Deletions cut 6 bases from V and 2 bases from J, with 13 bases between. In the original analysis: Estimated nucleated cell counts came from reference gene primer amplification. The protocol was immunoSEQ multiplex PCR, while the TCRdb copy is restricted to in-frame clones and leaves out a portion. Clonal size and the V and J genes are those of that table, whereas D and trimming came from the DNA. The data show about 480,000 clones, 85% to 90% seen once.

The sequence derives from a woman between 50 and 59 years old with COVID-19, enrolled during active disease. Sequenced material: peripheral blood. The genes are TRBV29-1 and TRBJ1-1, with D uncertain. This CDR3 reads CSVGKRVNTEAFF. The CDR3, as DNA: TGCAGCGTCGGAAAACGGGTAAACACTGAAGCTTTCTTT.